The subject of this entry is one T cell receptor (beta chain). Its specificity is unknown. V lost 5 bases and J 11 bases, leaving 21 bases between the germline ends. The CDR3 contains 14 residues. Germline lookup yields CDR1 SEHNR and CDR2 FQNEAQ (reference sequence). These data are taken from a study of T-cell memory formation after mild COVID-19. Study information: Most TCR clusters belonged to a single donor.

General study results and limits: Memory sampled before infection contained some responding clones, suggesting cross-reactive memory joined. Unconfirmed was the SARS-CoV-2 specificity of second-wave clones that peaked on day 37. Among CD4+ contracting clones, most were CM and EM, and CD8+ ones EMRA.

One entry per CDR3 protein, called by TCRdb with MiXCR from the 5' RACE reads. The repertoire holds over 250,000 distinct CDR3 sequences, with about a sixth as singletons. The TCR was taken from a man between 18 and 29 years old who had mild COVID-19 (a few samples of this study predate the infection). Cell type and time point are not known. Sequencing was performed on PBMCs or a T cell subset sorted from them (not recorded which). The rearrangement links TRBV7-9 to TRBJ1-1; D unclear. CDR3 amino acids: CASSPPFREDPAFF. CDR3 DNA sequence: TGTGCCAGCAGCCCCCCGTTTCGAGAGGACCCGGCTTTCTTT.